This record looks at one T cell receptor beta chain sequence and its context. Antigen specificity is unknown. The same CDR3 arises from other DNA sequences in this sample as well. The data were taken from a study of shared clonotypes between healthy human individuals. Overall study results and limits: Rarefaction revealed incomplete sorted-subset sequencing despite large depth. The study generally estimated greater richness for naive than memory subsets.

Genomic DNA of each subset was evenly split across several immunoSEQ plates. Using immunoSEQ multiplex PCR, the repertoire was profiled, and TCRdb retains in-frame clones only, with some absent. The data contain about 600,000 clones, approximately 97% of them singletons. V was shortened by 6 bases and J by 2 bases, with 4 bases between the two germline ends. The germline V gene encodes CDR1 MNHEY and CDR2 SVGAGI. The CDR3 sequence is 11 residues long. The chain joins TRBV6-5 to TRBJ1-1; D gene uncertain. The sample was naive CD4+ T cells sorted from blood. The subset here: CD45RA+ positively selected. This clonotype was obtained from a woman aged 25 to 39 in good health. Written as DNA, the CDR3 is TGTGCCAGCAGCTCAAACACTGAAGCTTTCTTT. This codes for CASSSNTEAFF.